The TCR beta chain described here comes from a study of blood T cells in healthy people across ages. Regarding the study as a whole: In long-lived donors, naive CD4+ cell counts and diversity exceeded those of aged donors. Without sorted subsets, naive and antigen-experienced compartments could not be conclusively compared. Diversity of TCR beta correlated strongly with naive T cell percentage.

This CDR3 region has 16 residues. Trimming took 4 bases from V and 2 from J; bases not matched to a gene: 6. Germline V lookup: CDR1 SGHTS, CDR2 YDEGEE. Samples each had at least 6 micrograms of total RNA extracted. A sample-barcoded 5' primer and a J-beta primer mix were used in a second PCR of roughly 6 to 12 cycles. Each CDR3 protein is one row after TCRdb ran MiXCR on the 5' RACE reads. The table has some 900,000 distinct CDR3 sequences, roughly 52% seen once; the top ten hold roughly 13%. This clonotype was observed a handful of times. What it binds is unknown. The chain has TRBV5-8 and TRBJ2-5; 12 bases fit TRBD2. This receptor was identified in a man under 40 in good health. Sequencing used blood. DNA of the CDR3: TGTGCCAGCAGCGAAGGACTAGCGGGGAATCAAGAGACCCAGTACTTC. Translation gives CASSEGLAGNQETQYF.